A selection of T cell receptor beta chains follows, all from one sample in a study of T cell changes during pregnancy in multiple sclerosis. Using immunoSEQ multiplex PCR, the repertoire was profiled, and TCRdb retains in-frame clones only, with some absent. Of more than 60,000 clones detected, about nine tenths appear once; the ten largest clones hold roughly 1.4%. Sequencing used peripheral blood, obtained in the second trimester of pregnancy. These TCRs come from a female donor with multiple sclerosis, enrolled in a pregnancy study. Both conserved end residues are part of each CDR3. The D gene is left open where the match is weak. Size values are once, few and many counts, or a class for expanded clones, and some rows have none.

TRBV7-5	TRBJ1-4	NA	NA	CVRSSTRGLGREKLFF	TGTGTCAGAAGCTCTACCCGAGGGCTAGGTCGGGAAAAACTGTTTTTT
TRBV6-5	TRBJ1-1	NA	NA	CASRLGQGMNTEAFF	TGTGCCAGCAGGTTGGGGCAGGGCATGAACACTGAAGCTTTCTTT
TRBV7-9	TRBJ1-2	NA	NA	CASSLSRARDGYTF	TGTGCCAGCAGCTTGTCCAGGGCGCGAGATGGCTACACCTTC
TRBV4-2	TRBJ1-4	TRBD1	NA	CASSLVTGGTNEKLFF	TGTGCCAGCAGCCTAGTCACAGGGGGGACTAATGAAAAACTGTTTTTT
TRBV27	TRBJ2-1	TRBD1	NA	CASSLVGDRDDNEQFF	TGTGCCAGCAGTTTAGTGGGGGACAGGGACGACAATGAGCAGTTCTTC
TRBV27	TRBJ2-3	TRBD2	NA	CASSARTSLSTDTQYF	TGTGCCAGCAGTGCGCGGACTAGCCTCAGCACAGATACGCAGTATTTT
TRBV6-4	TRBJ2-1	NA	NA	CASSDSGGGPYNEQFF	TGTGCCAGCAGTGACTCCGGGGGAGGCCCCTACAATGAGCAGTTCTTC
TRBV5-1	TRBJ1-1	TRBD1	NA	CASSPGQGTLNTEAFF	TGCGCCAGCAGCCCCGGACAGGGGACATTGAACACTGAAGCTTTCTTT
TRBV6-1	TRBJ2-7	NA	NA	CASSEAPGPYGQYF	TGTGCCAGCAGTGAAGCGCCAGGCCCTTATGGGCAGTACTTC
TRBV6-4	TRBJ2-2	NA	few	CASSRGSETGELFF	TGTGCCAGCAGTCGGGGGTCGGAGACCGGGGAGCTGTTTTTT
TRBV5-1	TRBJ1-1	NA	few	CASSLGEQFEAFF	TGCGCCAGCAGCTTGGGGGAGCAATTTGAAGCTTTCTTT
TRBV4-3	TRBJ1-2	TRBD1	NA	CASSQDRRTGVGYTF	TGCGCCAGCAGCCAAGATCGGCGGACAGGGGTTGGCTACACCTTC
TRBV5-4	TRBJ2-7	TRBD2	NA	CASSLGLAGDEQYF	TGTGCCAGCAGCTTGGGACTAGCGGGCGACGAGCAGTACTTC
TRBV5-1	TRBJ1-6	NA	NA	CASSLAAGRLLHF	TGCGCCAGCAGCTTGGCCGCGGGACGTCTCCTCCACTTT
TRBV6-5	TRBJ2-1	TRBD2	NA	CASSYSTSGSYNEQFF	TGTGCCAGCAGTTACTCGACTAGCGGGTCCTACAATGAGCAGTTCTTC
TRBV6-1	TRBJ2-6	NA	NA	CASTAGGANVLTF	TGTGCCAGCACCGCGGGTGGGGCCAACGTCCTGACTTTC
TRBV7-9	TRBJ2-6	NA	NA	CASSLPGTGANVLTF	TGTGCCAGCAGCTTACCAGGGACTGGGGCCAACGTCCTGACTTTC
TRBV6-5	TRBJ1-6	NA	NA	CASSYSPGPSPLHF	TGTGCCAGCAGTTACTCGCCAGGGCCTTCACCCCTCCACTTT
TRBV7-2	TRBJ1-2	TRBD1	once	CASSSGQGTYGYTF	TGTGCCAGCAGCTCCGGACAGGGAACGTATGGCTACACCTTC
TRBV27	TRBJ2-7	TRBD1	NA	CASSLSTGGTYEQYF	TGTGCCAGCAGTTTATCGACAGGGGGGACCTACGAGCAGTACTTC
TRBV11-2	TRBJ2-5	NA	NA	CASSLAQGRETQYF	TGTGCCAGCAGCTTAGCGCAGGGAAGGGAGACCCAGTACTTC
TRBV7-2	TRBJ1-2	TRBD1	NA	CASSYRGRDYGYTF	TGTGCCAGCAGCTACAGGGGACGCGACTATGGCTACACCTTC
TRBV30	TRBJ2-1	TRBD1	NA	CAWRPGQGYNEQFF	TGTGCCTGGAGGCCGGGACAGGGCTACAATGAGCAGTTCTTC
TRBV2	TRBJ2-5	TRBD1	NA	CASRQGASSETQYF	TGTGCCAGCAGACAGGGGGCATCGTCGGAGACCCAGTACTTC
TRBV30	TRBJ1-5	NA	NA	CAWSGPGQPQHF	TGTGCCTGGAGCGGTCCGGGACAGCCCCAGCATTTT
TRBV5-6	TRBJ1-5	NA	NA	CASSLEGQGRQPQHF	TGTGCCAGCAGCTTGGAGGGGCAGGGAAGGCAGCCCCAGCATTTT
TRBV19	TRBJ2-3	NA	NA	CASSIFSGATNTQYF	TGTGCCAGTAGTATCTTTTCAGGGGCGACTAACACGCAGTATTTT
TRBV19	TRBJ2-5	NA	once	CASRGVGARETQYF	TGTGCCAGTAGGGGTGTAGGGGCGCGGGAGACCCAGTACTTC
TRBV4-1	TRBJ2-5	TRBD2	NA	CASSISGAGGKETQYF	TGCGCCAGCAGTATCTCCGGCGCGGGAGGAAAGGAGACCCAGTACTTC